Below, 16 T cell receptor beta chains from the same sample are listed, as sequenced in a study of glioma-infiltrating T cells after dendritic cell vaccination. The data were produced by immunoSEQ multiplex PCR, yet TCRdb's version contains in-frame clones alone and is incomplete. The sample records about 73,000 clones, more than 65% being singletons. The specimen was blood, collected before dendritic cell vaccination. The receptors were sampled from a human donor with glioblastoma.

This chain links TRBV27 with TRBJ2-7; 9 nucleotides agree with TRBD2. The V gene end was trimmed by 7 bases and the J gene end by 0 bases; junction bases not matched to a gene: 16. From germline, CDR1 is MNHEY and CDR2 SMNVEV (reference sequence). This CDR3 contains 18 residues. In nucleotides, the CDR3 is TGTGCCAGCACCACTCTAGGGCCTAGCGGGGTTTCCTCCTACGAGCAGTACTTC. It encodes CASTTLGPSGVSSYEQYF.

The V call is TRBV29-1, the J call TRBJ1-4; 8 nucleotides agree with TRBD1. Unmatched junction bases numbered 4, after V lost 4 bases and J lost 0 bases. CDR3 length: 15 residues. Germline lookup yields CDR1 SQVTM and CDR2 ANQGSEA. The CDR3 loop reads CSVGGTGSTNEKLFF. The CDR3 nucleotides are TGCAGCGTTGGAGGGACAGGCTCAACTAATGAAAAACTGTTTTTT.

This chain uses TRBV2 with TRBJ2-3; TRBD1 aligns across 8 bases. Germline V gene data show CDR1 as SNHLY and CDR2 as FYNNEI. The length of the CDR3 is 14 residues. V lost 7 bases to trimming and J lost 3 bases; unmatched junction nucleotides: 6. The CDR3 is CASTPGQVTDTQYF. The CDR3 nucleotides are TGTGCCAGCACGCCGGGACAGGTTACAGATACGCAGTATTTT.

As for this clone: In the same sample, other DNA sequences code for this CDR3. The CDR3 nucleotides read TGTGCCAGCAGCTTGGCCGGGGGGCGGGGTGCCTACAATGAGCAGTTCTTC. Protein product: CASSLAGGRGAYNEQFF. The V gene is TRBV5-4, the J gene TRBJ2-1, with D perhaps matching TRBD2 (7 bases). The germline V and J ends were trimmed by 0 bases and 2 bases, with 15 bases remaining between them. The CDR3 contains 17 residues. Germline CDR1 reads SGHNT; CDR2 reads YYREEE (reference sequence). Full variable domain (remainder filled in from reference TRBV5-4 and TRBJ2-1): ETGVTQSPTHLIKTRGQQVTLRCSSQSGHNTVSWYQQALGQGPQFIFQYYREEENGRGNFPPRFSGLQFPNYSSELNVNALELDDSALYLCASSLAGGRGAYNEQFFGPGTRLTVL.

The chain recombines TRBV23-1 with TRBJ2-3; possible D gene TRBD2, 6 bases. TRBV23-1 is labeled an ORF, and its function is uncertain. Trimming cost V 3 bases and J 3 bases, with 13 bases left between them. The CDR3 sequence is 15 residues long. In nucleotides, the CDR3 is TGCGCCAGCAGTCATATCGGGAGAGCGACAGATACGCAGTATTTT. This sequence encodes CASSHIGRATDTQYF.

The chain carries TRBV4-2 and TRBJ2-7; D unresolved. V lost 0 bases and J 3 bases, leaving 6 bases between the germline ends. The CDR3 consists of 13 residues. Germline loops: CDR1 LGHNA, CDR2 YNFKEQ. The CDR3 here is CASSQDPHYEQYF. CDR3 DNA sequence: TGTGCCAGCAGCCAAGATCCCCACTACGAGCAGTACTTC.

The chain recombines TRBV6-4 with TRBJ2-3; the D gene is possibly TRBD2 (5 bases). Germline CDR1 and CDR2: MRHNA and SNTAGT. The germline V and J ends were trimmed by 5 bases and 2 bases, with 14 bases remaining between them. There are 15 residues in the CDR3. The CDR3 sequence: CASSRTSYHTDTQYF. The DNA of the CDR3 is TGTGCCAGCAGTCGTACTAGTTATCACACAGATACGCAGTATTTT.

The J gene is TRBJ2-7, the V gene TRBV6-1, with D perhaps matching TRBD1 (5 bases). V dropped 4 bases and J dropped 6 bases, with 16 bases sitting between them. This CDR3 region has 14 residues. Germline CDR1 is MNHNS and CDR2 is SASEGT. The CDR3 nucleotides read TGTGCCAGCAGTGGCCGGCCCCCCAGGGTCGAGCAGTACGTC. Its protein product is CASSGRPPRVEQYV.

V gene TRBV5-1 combines with J gene TRBJ2-1; 10 bases fit TRBD1. The CDR3 spans 15 residues. Losses at the gene ends were 3 bases for V and 8 bases for J; bases not matched to a gene: 8. In germline, CDR1 is SGHRS, CDR2 YFSETQ. This CDR3 reads CASSSGQGVWDEQFF. DNA of the CDR3: TGCGCCAGCAGCTCAGGACAGGGGGTTTGGGATGAGCAGTTCTTC.

The chain uses TRBV4-1 and TRBJ2-5; D might be TRBD1 (7 bases). This CDR3 region has 16 residues. Per the germline V gene, CDR1 is MGHRA and CDR2 is YSYEKL. Deletions cut 4 bases from V and 3 bases from J, with 18 bases between. CDR3 amino acids: CASSRSFRGAEETQYF. DNA of the CDR3: TGCGCCAGCAGCCGATCATTCAGGGGGGCGGAAGAGACCCAGTACTTC.

This sequence joins TRBV6-5 and TRBJ1-2, with D maybe TRBD1 (6 bases). There are 12 residues in the CDR3. Germline V gene lookup returns CDR1 MNHEY and CDR2 SVGAGI. V lost 7 bases to trimming and J lost 3 bases, with 9 bases between them. CDR3 sequence (DNA): TGTGCCAGCACCACAGGGCACTATGGCTACACCTTC. This encodes CASTTGHYGYTF.

The rearrangement uses TRBV5-6 and TRBJ2-6; 11 nucleotides align to TRBD1. Germline V gene data show CDR1 as SGHDT and CDR2 as YYEEEE. This CDR3 spans 17 amino acids. The V segment lost 4 bases and the J segment 4 bases; nucleotides outside the gene matches: 7. This CDR3 reads CASSEGQGARGANVLTF. The CDR3 bases are TGTGCCAGCAGCGAAGGACAGGGGGCGCGGGGGGCCAACGTCCTGACTTTC. The variable domain in full, with the rest retrieved from reference TRBV5-6 and TRBJ2-6, is DAGVTQSPTHLIKTRGQQVTLRCSPKSGHDTVSWYQQALGQGPQFIFQYYEEEERQRGNFPDRFSGHQFPNYSSELNVNALLLGDSALYLCASSEGQGARGANVLTFGAGSRLTVL.

The V gene is TRBV23-1, the J gene TRBJ2-7; TRBD2 agrees at 8 bases. TRBV23-1 is an ORF, and what it does is uncertain. J was trimmed by 6 bases and V by 6 bases; bases with no gene match: 13. The CDR3 is 15 amino acids. The chain's CDR3 is CASSPRRAGRAEQYV. CDR3 nucleotide sequence: TGCGCCAGCAGCCCACGAAGAGCCGGGAGGGCCGAGCAGTACGTC.

V usage is TRBV9 and J usage is TRBJ1-2; 7 nucleotides align to TRBD1. CDR1 is SGDLS and CDR2 is YYNGEE in the germline V gene. The CDR3 has 13 residues. V lost 4 bases and J lost 5; bases outside the gene matches: 5. The CDR3 DNA reads as TGTGCCAGCAGCCAGCCGGGACAGTATGGCTACACCTTC. Translating gives CASSQPGQYGYTF.

This chain joins TRBV5-1 and TRBJ2-1; 8 bases align to TRBD2. The trim removed 0 bases at V and 12 bases at J, leaving 11 bases unmatched. Germline lookup yields CDR1 SGHRS and CDR2 YFSETQ. The CDR3 runs 15 residues. The CDR3: CASSLEPGGASGQFF. The CDR3 region has the DNA TGCGCCAGCAGCTTGGAACCGGGGGGGGCGAGTGGGCAGTTCTTC.

The J gene is TRBJ2-1, the V gene TRBV20-1; D may be TRBD2 (5 bases). The V gene lost 2 bases and the J gene lost 10 bases, with 9 bases spanning the gap. The CDR3 is made up of 11 amino acids. CDR1 is DFQATT, CDR2 SNEGSKA, per germline (reference sequence). This chain's CDR3 is CSARPDWEQFF. The CDR3 DNA follows: TGCAGTGCTAGACCGGACTGGGAGCAGTTCTTC.